The clone carrying this T cell receptor beta chain has only a few counts. TCRdb itself ran the 5' RACE reads through MiXCR, one entry per CDR3 protein. This sample has approximately 550,000 distinct CDR3 sequences, with less than 20% found just once. This record belongs to a study of T cells after yellow fever vaccination. Study details: Libraries from low-cell-number fractions were prepared with the SMART-Seq v4 Ultra Low Input RNA kit.

Looked up from germline, CDR1 is SGHAT and CDR2 is FQNNGV. Trimming at V came to 5 bases and at J to 13 bases, leaving 13 bases not matched to a gene. CDR3 size: 14 residues. The source was PBMCs, collected 15 days after the yellow fever booster vaccination. The genes are TRBV11-2 and TRBJ2-2, with 7 bases matching TRBD2. The TCR comes from a young man who received the YFV17D yellow fever vaccine. The CDR3 DNA sequence: TGTGCCAGCAGCCTGCCCCCAGCGGGATCGAGGCTGTTTTTT. Translating gives CASSLPPAGSRLFF.